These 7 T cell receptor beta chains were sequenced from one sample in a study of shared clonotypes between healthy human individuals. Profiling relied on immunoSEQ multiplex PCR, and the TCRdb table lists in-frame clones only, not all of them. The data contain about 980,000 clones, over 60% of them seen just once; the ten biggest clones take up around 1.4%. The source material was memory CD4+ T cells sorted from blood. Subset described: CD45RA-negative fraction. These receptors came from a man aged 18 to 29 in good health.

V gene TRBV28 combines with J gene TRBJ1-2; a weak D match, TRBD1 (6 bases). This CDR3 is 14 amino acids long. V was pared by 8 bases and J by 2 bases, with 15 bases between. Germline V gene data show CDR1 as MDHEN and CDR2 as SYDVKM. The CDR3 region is CASLGRGQNYGYTF. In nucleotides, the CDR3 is TGTGCCAGCCTCGGTCGGGGGCAGAACTATGGCTACACCTTC.

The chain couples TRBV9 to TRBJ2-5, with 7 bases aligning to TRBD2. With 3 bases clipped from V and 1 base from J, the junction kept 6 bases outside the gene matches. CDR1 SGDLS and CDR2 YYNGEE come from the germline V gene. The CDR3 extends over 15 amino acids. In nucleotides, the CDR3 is TGTGCCAGCAGCGCAACTAGCGCCTTCCAAGAGACCCAGTACTTC. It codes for CASSATSAFQETQYF.

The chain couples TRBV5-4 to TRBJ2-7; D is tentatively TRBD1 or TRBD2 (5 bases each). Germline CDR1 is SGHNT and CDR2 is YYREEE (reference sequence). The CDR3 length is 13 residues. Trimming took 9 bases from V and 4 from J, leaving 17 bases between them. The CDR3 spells CATQRDGLYEQYF. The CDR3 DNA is TGTGCCACCCAGAGGGACGGTTTGTACGAGCAGTACTTC.

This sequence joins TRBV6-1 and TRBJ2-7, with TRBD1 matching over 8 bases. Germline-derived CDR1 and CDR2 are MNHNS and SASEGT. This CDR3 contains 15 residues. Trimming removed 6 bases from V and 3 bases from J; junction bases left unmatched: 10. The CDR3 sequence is CASSQTGARLYEQYF. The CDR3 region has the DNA TGTGCCAGCAGCCAGACAGGGGCAAGGCTCTACGAGCAGTACTTC.

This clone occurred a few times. CDR3 loop: CSAYAPYEQYF. The CDR3 DNA reads as TGCAGTGCTTACGCTCCCTACGAGCAGTACTTC. The genes are TRBV20-1 and TRBJ2-7; D remains ambiguous. Trimming left V 5 bases short and J 2 bases short, with 7 bases between. The CDR3 is 11 residues long. Germline V CDR1 and CDR2: DFQATT, SNEGSKA (reference sequence).

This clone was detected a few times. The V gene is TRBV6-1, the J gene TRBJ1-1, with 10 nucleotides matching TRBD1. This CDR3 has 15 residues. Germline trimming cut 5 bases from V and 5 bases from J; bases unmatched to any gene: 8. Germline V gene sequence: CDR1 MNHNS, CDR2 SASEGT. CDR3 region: CASSSKGQGFTEAFF. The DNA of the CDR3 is TGTGCCAGCAGTAGTAAGGGACAGGGGTTTACTGAAGCTTTCTTT.

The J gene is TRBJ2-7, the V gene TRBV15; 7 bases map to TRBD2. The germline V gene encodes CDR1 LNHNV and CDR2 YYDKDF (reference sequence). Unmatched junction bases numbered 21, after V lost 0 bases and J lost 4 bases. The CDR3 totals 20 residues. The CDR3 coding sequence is TGTGCCACCAGCAGAGACAGGGATTGGGGAGCGGGACCACATCGGTACGAGCAGTACTTC. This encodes CATSRDRDWGAGPHRYEQYF.